These 24 T cell receptor beta chains originate from one sample sequenced in a study of shared clonotypes between healthy human individuals (dated by TCRdb to about 2020). Receptor amplification or capture employed the immunoSEQ multiplex PCR assay. Here the immuneACCESS table is served through TCRdb, limited to in-frame sequences with V and J called. Missing clones are a known gap in these copies; in checked studies unresolved V genes cover under half, and the rest lacks a known reason. The sample profile shows 900,000 to 1,200,000 clones; more than 75% of them were found once. 0.5% to 0.65% of the sample is in the top ten clones. The specimen was memory CD4+ T cells from PBMCs. The cell subset or site label, read with the paper, signifies: CD45RA-negative fraction. Receptors originate from a man between 18 and 35 years old in good health. Some clones in this sample may be carry-over from other donors' samples.

The rearrangement links TRBV27 to TRBJ1-5; TRBD1 agrees at 10 bases. The CDR3 runs to 17 residues. The V segment lost 2 bases and the J segment 9 bases; nucleotides outside the gene matches: 13. Germline V gives CDR1 MNHEY, CDR2 SMNVEV (reference sequence). The CDR3 DNA reads as TGTGCCAGCAGTTTAAGGGGACAGGGGTCCCCAATATTGCCCCAGCATTTT. It encodes CASSLRGQGSPILPQHF.

This clone has ten or more counts. The CDR3 here is CASRQGIQETQYF. The CDR3 DNA follows: TGTGCCAGCAGACAGGGAATCCAAGAGACCCAGTACTTC. This chain joins TRBV27 and TRBJ2-5; D is perhaps TRBD1 (6 bases). The CDR3 contains 13 residues. With 6 bases removed from V and 1 base from J, the gap between germline ends came to 9 bases. Germline CDR1 reads MNHEY; CDR2 reads SMNVEV (reference sequence).

The chain recombines TRBV28 with TRBJ1-5; D remains ambiguous. Trimming shortened V by 5 bases and J by 0 bases, and 17 bases separated the two germline ends. From germline, CDR1 is MDHEN and CDR2 SYDVKM. CDR3 length: 17 residues. The CDR3 spells CASSTAGSLYSNQPQHF. CDR3 coding DNA: TGTGCCAGCAGTACCGCCGGCAGCCTATATAGCAATCAGCCCCAGCATTTT.

The chain recombines TRBV6-1 with TRBJ1-1; the D is unclear. The CDR3 length is 13 residues. Per germline, CDR1 MNHNS and CDR2 SASEGT. The V and J ends lost 1 base and 11 bases respectively, with 14 bases between them. The CDR3 protein is CASSEVVGGRAFF. CDR3 coding DNA: TGTGCCAGCAGTGAAGTAGTGGGTGGTCGGGCTTTCTTT.

Worth noting for this clone: Other DNA sequences in the sample encode the same CDR3. The gene calls are TRBV28 and TRBJ1-5; D gene ambiguous. CDR3 length: 13 residues. Germline CDR1 reads MDHEN; CDR2 reads SYDVKM. V shed 8 bases and J shed 2 bases, with 10 bases lying between them. CDR3 amino acids: CASLSGGNQPQHF. The DNA for the CDR3 is TGTGCCAGCTTAAGTGGAGGCAATCAGCCCCAGCATTTT.

In this sample, this clone turned up a few times. This chain connects TRBV6-1 to TRBJ2-3; no clear D. V shed 5 bases and J shed 5 bases, with 11 bases lying between them. The germline V gene has CDR1 MNHNS and CDR2 SASEGT. The CDR3 spans 13 residues. CDR3 loop: CASSLRYEDTQYF. The CDR3 DNA reads TGTGCCAGCAGTCTACGATACGAAGATACGCAGTATTTT.

Written as DNA, the CDR3 is TGTGCCAGCAGACCGGGACTAGCCCCCCAAGAGACCCAGTACTTC. Its protein is CASRPGLAPQETQYF. V gene TRBV7-2 combines with J gene TRBJ2-5; TRBD2 matches 9 bases. After removal of 6 bases from V and 1 base from J, the junction contained 6 bases not matched to a gene. Per germline, CDR1 SGHTA and CDR2 FQGNSA. The CDR3 contains 15 residues. Full variable domain (outside the CDR3, taken from reference TRBV7-2 and TRBJ2-5): GAGVSQSPSNKVTEKGKDVELRCDPISGHTALYWYRQSLGQGLEFLIYFQGNSAPDKSGLPSDRFSAERTGGSVSTLTIQRTQQEDSAVYLCASRPGLAPQETQYFGPGTRLLVL.

Only one count was recorded for this clone. Additional DNA sequences in this sample encode the identical CDR3. The chain joins TRBV28 to TRBJ2-3, with 8 bases identical to TRBD2. Germline CDR1 and CDR2: MDHEN and SYDVKM. The trim removed 2 bases at V and 4 bases at J, leaving 5 bases unmatched. The CDR3 sequence is 15 residues long. The CDR3 is CASSLGLAGADTQYF. DNA for the CDR3: TGTGCCAGCAGTTTAGGACTAGCAGGCGCAGATACGCAGTATTTT.

This sequence joins TRBV7-7 and TRBJ2-7; the match to TRBD1 covers 8 bases. CDR3 length: 14 residues. The J segment lost 2 bases and the V segment lost 4 bases, leaving 4 bases of the junction unmatched. Germline V lookup: CDR1 SSHAT, CDR2 FNYEAQ (reference sequence). This CDR3 reads CASSSGTGPYEQYF. In DNA form, the CDR3 reads TGTGCCAGCAGCTCCGGGACAGGCCCCTACGAGCAGTACTTC.

The chain carries TRBV28 and TRBJ2-5, with 11 bases matching TRBD2. The CDR3 loop spans 14 amino acids. The germline CDR1 and CDR2 sequences are MDHEN and SYDVKM. The trim removed 8 bases at V and 6 bases at J, leaving 8 bases unmatched. The CDR3 spells CASATGTSGKTQYF. DNA for the CDR3: TGTGCCAGCGCTACCGGGACTAGCGGCAAGACCCAGTACTTC.

This chain joins TRBV9 and TRBJ1-3, with D maybe TRBD1 (5 bases). Trimming took 4 bases from V and 4 from J, leaving 18 bases between them. The CDR3 spans 16 residues. CDR1 and CDR2 (germline): SGDLS, YYNGEE. For the CDR3, the DNA is TGTGCCAGCAGCTCCCAGGGACTGATCTCGGGAAACACCATATATTTT. It translates to CASSSQGLISGNTIYF.

This clone was counted once. The chain combines TRBV9 with TRBJ2-1; 7 bases fit TRBD2. The CDR3 totals 15 residues. After removal of 7 bases from V and 0 bases from J, the junction contained 7 bases not matched to a gene. The germline V gene has CDR1 SGDLS and CDR2 YYNGEE. CDR3 DNA sequence: TGTGCCAGCGGGATAGCGGGTAGCTCCTACAATGAGCAGTTCTTC. Its translation is CASGIAGSSYNEQFF.

Worth noting for this clone: Here the CDR3 omits its conserved ending phenylalanine or tryptophan, so a read error is the likely source. V usage is TRBV6-1 and J usage is TRBJ1-2; D gene ambiguous. The length of the CDR3 is 14 residues. Trimming stripped 4 bases from V and 0 bases from J, with 9 bases between. Germline assignment: CDR1 MNHNS and CDR2 SASEGT. The CDR3, as DNA: TGTGCCAGCAGTGCGGTGAATGCTAACTATGGCTACACCCTC. This sequence encodes CASSAVNANYGYTL.

In this sample, this clone turned up a few times. The chain uses TRBV5-1 and TRBJ1-1, with TRBD1 matching over 11 bases. Germline values: CDR1 SGHRS, CDR2 YFSETQ. The CDR3 runs to 15 residues. J was trimmed by 3 bases and V by 4 bases; bases with no gene match: 5. This CDR3 is CASSTWGQGDTEAFF. The CDR3 DNA sequence: TGCGCCAGCAGCACCTGGGGACAGGGGGACACTGAAGCTTTCTTT.

This sequence joins TRBV10-1 and TRBJ1-2, with no clear D. The V end was cut by 0 bases, the J end by 14 bases, with 16 bases between. The CDR3 loop spans 13 amino acids. Germline CDR1 reads WNHNN; CDR2 reads SYGVQD (reference sequence). The CDR3 region is CASSESTRAPQTF. CDR3 nucleotides: TGCGCCAGCAGTGAGTCGACTCGGGCGCCCCAGACCTTC.

This clone appeared a single time. The V call is TRBV6-6, the J call TRBJ2-2, with 9 bases aligning to TRBD2. CDR1 MNHNY and CDR2 SVGAGI come from the germline V gene (reference sequence). The CDR3 has 16 residues. V dropped 3 bases and J dropped 4; count of bases not matched to a gene: 6. The CDR3: CASSYSGGAGTGELFF. The CDR3 region has the DNA TGTGCCAGCAGTTATAGCGGGGGCGCGGGCACCGGGGAGCTGTTTTTT.

The V gene is TRBV5-1, the J gene TRBJ2-1, with D possibly being TRBD1 (5 bases). The CDR3 consists of 16 residues. Between the trimmed V and J ends, which lost 4 bases and 3 bases, there was a span of 17 bases. Germline V gene sequence: CDR1 SGHRS, CDR2 YFSETQ. Here the CDR3 reads CASSRAQGLHYNEQFF. For the CDR3, the DNA is TGCGCCAGCAGCCGTGCCCAGGGTCTACACTACAATGAGCAGTTCTTC.

This clone showed up just once. The gene calls are TRBV18 and TRBJ2-5; 8 bases agree with TRBD1. Near its end, the DNA agrees better with TRBJ2-7, so the J call may be wrong. Germline V gene data show CDR1 as KGHSH and CDR2 as LQKENI. The CDR3 extends over 15 amino acids. The CDR3: CASSPQSGGSYEQYF. CDR3 nucleotides: TGTGCCAGCTCACCACAGTCAGGGGGCTCTTACGAGCAGTACTTC.

V and J are TRBV12-5 and TRBJ2-3; 7 nucleotides agree with TRBD1. Losses at the gene ends were 6 bases for V and 4 bases for J; bases not matched to a gene: 4. The CDR3 is 13 amino acids. CDR1 is LGHNT and CDR2 is FRNRAP in the germline V gene. Here the CDR3 DNA reads TGTGCTAGTGGGACAGGGTATGCAGATACGCAGTATTTT. This translates into CASGTGYADTQYF.

The chain has TRBV29-1 and TRBJ2-3, with D possibly TRBD1 on 6 matching bases. The CDR3 covers 13 residues. The V and J ends lost 8 bases and 0 bases respectively, with 12 bases between them. Germline CDR1 and CDR2: SQVTM and ANQGSEA. The CDR3 DNA sequence: TGCAGCTGGGGGCAGGGAAGCACAGATACGCAGTATTTT. This translates into CSWGQGSTDTQYF.

The chain recombines TRBV5-1 with TRBJ1-4; D perhaps matches TRBD1 (5 bases). Germline CDR1 reads SGHRS; CDR2 reads YFSETQ. V dropped 3 bases and J dropped 8 bases, with 14 bases sitting between them. The CDR3 is 14 residues long. CDR3 loop: CASSSRDREEKLFF. CDR3 DNA sequence: TGCGCCAGCAGCTCCCGGGACCGCGAAGAAAAACTGTTTTTT.

V gene TRBV19 combines with J gene TRBJ2-2; D gene ambiguous. The germline V gene encodes CDR1 LNHDA and CDR2 SQIVND (reference sequence). Trimming removed 7 bases from V and 2 bases from J, with 8 bases in between. CDR3 length: 13 residues. The CDR3 sequence is CASIDRNTGELFF. The CDR3 DNA reads TGTGCCAGTATAGACCGCAACACCGGGGAGCTGTTTTTT.

This chain connects TRBV30 to TRBJ1-1; perhaps TRBD1 as D (6 bases). Germline CDR1 is GTSNPN and CDR2 is SVGIG (reference sequence). V shed 7 bases and J shed 3 bases, with 18 bases lying between them. The CDR3 is 14 residues long. CDR3: CASTPGGRHTEAFF. CDR3 nucleotides: TGTGCCTCAACTCCCGGGGGCCGTCACACTGAAGCTTTCTTT. Full variable domain (outside the CDR3, taken from reference TRBV30 and TRBJ1-1): SQTIHQWPATLVQPVGSPLSLECTVEGTSNPNLYWYRQAAGRGLQLLFYSVGIGQISSEVPQNLSASRPQDRQFILSSKKLLLSDSGFYLCASTPGGRHTEAFFGQGTRLTVV.

This clone occurred once. The rearrangement links TRBV28 to TRBJ1-2, with 7 bases identical to TRBD1. CDR3 size: 12 residues. Trimming cost V 5 bases and J 13 bases; bases outside gene matches: 10. From germline, CDR1 is MDHEN and CDR2 SYDVKM. CDR3 protein: CASSPPGGLPTF. DNA of the CDR3: TGTGCCAGCAGTCCCCCAGGGGGTCTCCCCACCTTC.